This T cell receptor (beta chain) was captured in a study of T cell changes during pregnancy in multiple sclerosis. The method was immunoSEQ multiplex PCR; TCRdb's version includes in-frame clones alone and lacks a portion of them. The repertoire consists of more than 14,000 clones, with just over 85% occurring once and the leading ten covering around 19%. V lost 5 bases and J 13 bases, leaving 20 bases between the germline ends. The CDR3 sequence is 14 residues long. Germline CDR1 reads SEHNR; CDR2 reads FQNEAQ (reference sequence). Source: CD8+ T cells from peripheral blood mononuclear cells, taken in the first trimester of pregnancy. The sequence was obtained from a female donor with multiple sclerosis, enrolled in a pregnancy study. The chain couples TRBV7-9 to TRBJ2-2, with a tentative D call TRBD1 (7 bases). The CDR3 here is CASSPRGRTEGLFF. The CDR3 nucleotides read TGTGCCAGCAGCCCCAGGGGGAGGACAGAGGGGCTGTTTTTT.